The T cell receptor (beta chain) described here comes from a study of regulatory T cells in long-lasting Graves disease. The CDR3 is 14 amino acids. From germline, CDR1 is SQVTM and CDR2 ANQGSEA. V lost 6 bases and J lost 3; bases outside the gene matches: 8. As to time point: newly diagnosed GD, antithyroid drugs for less than 3 months. PBMC-derived RNA was used for the TCR library. iRepertoire HTBI primers and Arm-PCR of CDR3 regions built TCR beta libraries. MiXCR, applied by TCRdb to the multiplex PCR reads, yields one record per CDR3 protein. The data show 400,000 to 500,000 distinct CDR3 sequences, less than 15% seen once. Another study also made use of these data, one on T cells in Graves' hyperthyroidism and ophthalmopathy.

V and J are TRBV29-1 and TRBJ1-3; TRBD1 matches at 7 bases. This sequence originates from a woman aged 45-65 years with Graves disease. The source was peripheral blood mononuclear cells (PBMCs), collected at new diagnosis, from a patient treated with antithyroid drugs. CDR3 bases: TGCAGCGTCAGAACAGGGGATCGTGGAAACACCATATATTTT. This gives the protein CSVRTGDRGNTIYF.